The 22 T cell receptor beta chains presented below share a single source sample, sequenced in a study of a mutant IDH1 vaccine in newly diagnosed glioma. The time point was: week 23, last vaccination. What each vaccine dose contained was 300 ug of mutant IDH1 20-mer peptide, accompanied by topical imiquimod. TCRdb's table, derived via immunoSEQ multiplex PCR, lists solely in-frame clones and lacks some. There are about 20,000 clones in the sample; approximately 82% occur only once, and around 14% lies in the top ten. No antigen has been assigned to these receptors. The sequences come from PBMCs, collected from a glioma patient whose treatment included an IDH1 peptide vaccine. These receptors all come from a man aged 25-40 years with glioma.

The rearrangement uses TRBV10-3 and TRBJ2-3; D may be TRBD1 or TRBD2 (6 bases each). V lost 2 bases and J 0 bases, leaving 9 bases between the germline ends. The CDR3 is made up of 15 amino acids. Germline V gene lookup returns CDR1 ENHRY and CDR2 SYGVKD. CDR3: CAISEGGPSTDTQYF. Written as DNA, the CDR3 is TGTGCCATCAGTGAGGGGGGGCCGAGCACAGATACGCAGTATTTT.

This chain links TRBV29-1 with TRBJ1-1; D may be TRBD1 (5 bases). This CDR3 contains 14 residues. Germline CDR1 reads SQVTM; CDR2 reads ANQGSEA. Trimming took 4 bases from V and 1 from J, leaving 13 bases between them. The CDR3 sequence: CSVGKGTPNTEAFF. The CDR3 region has the DNA TGCAGCGTTGGGAAGGGGACCCCGAACACTGAAGCTTTCTTT. The full variable domain, its missing parts supplied by reference TRBV29-1 and TRBJ1-1, is SAVISQKPSRDICQRGTSLTIQCQVDSQVTMMFWYRQQPGQSLTLIATANQGSEATYESGFVIDKFPISRPNLTFSTLTVSNMSPEDSSIYLCSVGKGTPNTEAFFGQGTRLTVV.

The chain has TRBV5-4 and TRBJ2-1; the match to TRBD1 covers 8 bases. The CDR3 covers 13 residues. V lost 4 bases, J lost 9 bases, and 6 bases stayed unmatched. Looked up from germline, CDR1 is SGHNT and CDR2 is YYREEE (reference sequence). The CDR3 loop reads CASSDRGPFEQFF. The CDR3 DNA reads TGTGCCAGCAGCGACAGGGGCCCCTTTGAGCAGTTCTTC.

V usage is TRBV5-1 and J usage is TRBJ1-5; D unclear. Trimming removed 4 bases at V and 7 bases at J, with 12 bases between. Germline V gene lookup returns CDR1 SGHRS and CDR2 YFSETQ. CDR3 length: 13 residues. DNA of the CDR3: TGCGCCAGCAGCGAGGGTCCGGGCCAGCCCCAGCATTTT. This sequence encodes CASSEGPGQPQHF.

This sequence joins TRBV14 and TRBJ2-1, with D possibly matching TRBD1 (6 bases). Germline CDR1 reads SGHDN; CDR2 reads FVKESK. The CDR3 has 12 amino acids. Trimming stripped 6 bases from V and 7 bases from J, with 10 bases between. The CDR3 nucleotides are TGTGCCAGCAGACTTAGGGGGAATGAGCAGTTCTTC. Encoded protein: CASRLRGNEQFF.

The chain combines TRBV6-5 with TRBJ1-2; a weak D match, TRBD1 (5 bases). Trimming took off 0 bases at V and 3 bases at J, with 11 bases between the two ends. This CDR3 contains 15 residues. Germline lookup yields CDR1 MNHEY and CDR2 SVGAGI. CDR3 coding DNA: TGTGCCAGCAGTTACTCACCGGGGCTGGACTATGGCTACACCTTC. This gives the protein CASSYSPGLDYGYTF.

The rearrangement uses TRBV7-1 and TRBJ2-7, with 7 bases lining up with TRBD1. TRBV7-1 is assigned to the ORF class and has an uncertain function. V gave up 4 bases and J gave up 3 bases; unmatched junction bases: 3. The length of the CDR3 is 13 residues. The CDR3 spells CASSLNRGYEQYF. DNA of the CDR3: TGTGCCAGCAGCTTAAACAGGGGCTACGAGCAGTACTTC.

The rearrangement links TRBV6-5 to TRBJ2-7, with TRBD2 matching over 12 bases. The V segment lost 6 bases and the J segment 3 bases; nucleotides outside the gene matches: 3. The CDR3 is 14 amino acids. CDR1 and CDR2 from the germline V gene are MNHEY and SVGAGI. The DNA of the CDR3 is TGTGCCAGCAGCAGACTAGCGGGAGTCTACGAGCAGTACTTC. Protein sequence: CASSRLAGVYEQYF.

V and J are TRBV18 and TRBJ1-1, with TRBD1 matching 9 bases. Germline V gives CDR1 KGHSH, CDR2 LQKENI. The CDR3 is 16 amino acids. V was clipped by 3 bases and J by 4 bases; unmatched bases: 9. The CDR3 DNA sequence: TGTGCCAGCTCACCCCCGGACAGGGGAGAGGGCACTGAAGCTTTCTTT. It is translated as CASSPPDRGEGTEAFF.

J is TRBJ1-1 and V is TRBV5-1; 11 bases are a match to TRBD1. The germline CDR1 and CDR2 sequences are SGHRS and YFSETQ. The CDR3 covers 15 residues. Losses at the gene ends were 7 bases for V and 5 bases for J; bases not matched to a gene: 10. CDR3 sequence (DNA): TGCGCCAGCGTCGGACAGGGGGCAATGAGGACTGAAGCTTTCTTT. This gives the protein CASVGQGAMRTEAFF.

This chain links TRBV5-1 with TRBJ2-2; D is possibly TRBD1 (6 bases). This CDR3 contains 15 residues. Germline CDR1 is SGHRS and CDR2 is YFSETQ. Deletions cut 2 bases from V and 4 bases from J, with 12 bases between. CDR3 in amino acids: CASSFTGQSTGELFF. The CDR3 bases are TGCGCCAGCAGCTTCACTGGACAGTCCACCGGGGAGCTGTTTTTT.

CDR3 sequence: CASSLDRGTTDTQYF. CDR3 nucleotides: TGTGCCAGCAGCTTGGACAGGGGGACCACAGATACGCAGTATTTT. The chain is built from TRBV5-4 and TRBJ2-3, with TRBD1 matching over 8 bases. Unmatched junction bases numbered 2, after V lost 0 bases and J lost 2 bases. CDR3 length: 15 residues. Germline V gene lookup returns CDR1 SGHNT and CDR2 YYREEE (reference sequence).

The V and J genes are TRBV5-8 and TRBJ1-1, with D possibly being TRBD1 (5 bases). This CDR3 has 14 residues. Between the trimmed V and J ends, which lost 4 bases and 1 base, there was a span of 11 bases. Germline-derived CDR1 and CDR2 are SGHTS and YDEGEE. DNA of the CDR3: TGTGCCAGCAGCCCGTGGGACCGGAACACTGAAGCTTTCTTT. The encoded protein is CASSPWDRNTEAFF.

The rearrangement uses TRBV19 and TRBJ1-2; D is uncertain. Germline CDR1 LNHDA, CDR2 SQIVND (reference sequence). V was cut by 4 bases and J by 1 base, with 10 bases left in between. The CDR3 length is 14 residues. The CDR3 region is CASSTRALNYGYTF. For the CDR3, the DNA is TGTGCCAGTAGTACCCGGGCCCTTAACTATGGCTACACCTTC.

The J gene is TRBJ1-2, the V gene TRBV4-2, with D unclear. Trimming took 1 base from V and 5 from J, leaving 5 bases between them. The CDR3 consists of 12 residues. Germline lookup yields CDR1 LGHNA and CDR2 YNFKEQ. CDR3 loop: CASSQASYGYTF. CDR3 nucleotide sequence: TGTGCCAGCAGCCAAGCGTCATATGGCTACACCTTC.

This chain connects TRBV12-5 to TRBJ1-1; 9 positions agree with TRBD1. The CDR3 length is 19 residues. Looked up from germline, CDR1 is LGHNT and CDR2 is FRNRAP. Trimming at V came to 2 bases and at J to 1 base, leaving 14 bases not matched to a gene. CDR3 nucleotides: TGTGCTAGTGGTTTGTCCTGGACAGGGGAGACGGTGTCGAACACTGAAGCTTTCTTT. This sequence encodes CASGLSWTGETVSNTEAFF.

This chain joins TRBV4-2 and TRBJ2-7; tentatively, D is TRBD1 (5 bases). The CDR3 extends over 14 amino acids. Trimming took 0 bases from V and 3 from J, leaving 9 bases between them. Germline CDR1 reads LGHNA; CDR2 reads YNFKEQ. CDR3 region: CASSQDGTGYEQYF. As DNA, the CDR3 is TGTGCCAGCAGCCAAGATGGTACAGGCTACGAGCAGTACTTC.

V gene TRBV4-1 combines with J gene TRBJ2-3; D possibly corresponds to TRBD1 (6 bases). This CDR3 spans 16 amino acids. V was trimmed by 7 bases and J by 0 bases, leaving 17 bases between them. Germline V CDR1 and CDR2: MGHRA, YSYEKL. The CDR3 sequence is CASKSGAGDSTDTQYF. DNA of the CDR3: TGCGCCAGCAAGAGTGGGGCAGGGGATAGCACAGATACGCAGTATTTT.

The J gene is TRBJ2-7, the V gene TRBV25-1; TRBD2 matches 15 bases. The CDR3 loop spans 15 amino acids. Germline-derived CDR1 and CDR2 are MGHDK and SYGVNS. Losses at the gene ends were 1 base for V and 6 bases for J; bases not matched to a gene: 1. CDR3 coding DNA: TGTGCCAGCAGTGAATGGGGACTAGCGGGAGGCGAGCAGTACTTC. Its protein is CASSEWGLAGGEQYF.

V is TRBV5-8 and J is TRBJ1-1, with D maybe TRBD1 (5 bases). With 6 bases removed from V and 5 bases from J, the gap between germline ends came to 20 bases. Germline V lookup: CDR1 SGHTS, CDR2 YDEGEE. The CDR3 is 15 amino acids. CDR3 coding DNA: TGTGCCAGCACCATTGGCTGGGGGAAGGGGACTGAAGCTTTCTTT. Translating it yields CASTIGWGKGTEAFF.

V usage is TRBV7-6 and J usage is TRBJ1-1; 11 bases are shared with TRBD1. The V gene's germline CDR1 is SGHVS and CDR2 FNYEAQ. J lost 6 bases, V lost 4 bases, and 13 bases had no gene match. The CDR3 spans 17 residues. The CDR3 nucleotides read TGTGCCAGCAGCTCATCGGACAGGGGGCTCAAGATAGCTGAAGCTTTCTTT. This translates into CASSSSDRGLKIAEAFF.

The count of this clone is one. The gene calls are TRBV30 and TRBJ2-7; unclear D gene. Germline-derived CDR1 and CDR2 are GTSNPN and SVGIG (reference sequence). The CDR3 runs to 13 residues. V shed 0 bases and J shed 6 bases, with 12 bases lying between them. CDR3 protein: CAWSVRSNREQYF. The CDR3 DNA reads as TGTGCCTGGAGTGTCCGGTCGAACCGCGAGCAGTACTTC.